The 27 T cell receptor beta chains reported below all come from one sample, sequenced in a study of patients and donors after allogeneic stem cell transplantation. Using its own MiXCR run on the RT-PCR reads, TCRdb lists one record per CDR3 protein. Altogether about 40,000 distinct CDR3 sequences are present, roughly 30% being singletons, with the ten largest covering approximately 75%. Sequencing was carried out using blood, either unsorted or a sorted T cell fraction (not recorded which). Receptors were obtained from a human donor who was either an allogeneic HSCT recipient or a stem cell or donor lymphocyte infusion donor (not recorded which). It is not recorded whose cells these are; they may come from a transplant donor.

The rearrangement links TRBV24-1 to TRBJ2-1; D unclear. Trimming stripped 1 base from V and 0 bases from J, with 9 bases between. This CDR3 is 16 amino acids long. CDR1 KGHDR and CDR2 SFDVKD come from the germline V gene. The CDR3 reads CATSDFKGSSYNEQFF. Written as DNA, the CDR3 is TGTGCCACCAGTGATTTTAAGGGAAGCTCCTACAATGAGCAGTTCTTC.

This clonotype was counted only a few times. CDR3 nucleotide sequence: TGTGCCAGCAGTCCACTCAGGGGGCTTGGCTACACCTTC. It codes for CASSPLRGLGYTF. The chain is built from TRBV6-2 or TRBV6-3 and TRBJ1-2; 8 positions agree with TRBD1. This CDR3 is built from 13 residues. The J segment lost 7 bases and the V segment lost 5 bases, leaving 6 bases of the junction unmatched. CDR1 and CDR2 (germline): MNHEY, SVGEGT.

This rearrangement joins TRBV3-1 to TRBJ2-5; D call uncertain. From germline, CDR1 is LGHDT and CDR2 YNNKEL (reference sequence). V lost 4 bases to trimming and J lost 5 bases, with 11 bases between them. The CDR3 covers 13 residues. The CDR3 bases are TGTGCCAGCAGCCGATTAAAGGGTGAGACCCAGTACTTC. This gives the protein CASSRLKGETQYF.

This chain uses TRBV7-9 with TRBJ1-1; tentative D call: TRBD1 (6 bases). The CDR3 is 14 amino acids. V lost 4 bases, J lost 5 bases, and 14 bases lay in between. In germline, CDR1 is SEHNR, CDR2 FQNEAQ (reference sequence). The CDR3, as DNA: TGTGCCAGCAGCTGGCGGATAGGGGGAACTGAAGCTTTCTTT. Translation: CASSWRIGGTEAFF.

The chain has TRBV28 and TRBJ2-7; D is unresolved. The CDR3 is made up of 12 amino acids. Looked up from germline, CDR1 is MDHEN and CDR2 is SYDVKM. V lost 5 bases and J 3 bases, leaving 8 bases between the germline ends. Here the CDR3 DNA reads TGTGCCAGCAGTCCCCCGATCTACGAGCAGTACTTC. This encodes CASSPPIYEQYF.

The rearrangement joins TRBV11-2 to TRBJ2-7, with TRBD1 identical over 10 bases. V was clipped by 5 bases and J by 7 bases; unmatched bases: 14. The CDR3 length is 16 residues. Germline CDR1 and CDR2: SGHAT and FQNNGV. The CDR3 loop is CASSPTPTGGVGEQYF. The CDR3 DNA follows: TGTGCCAGCAGCCCTACCCCGACAGGGGGCGTGGGTGAGCAGTACTTC. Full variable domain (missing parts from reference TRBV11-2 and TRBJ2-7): EAGVAQSPRYKIIEKRQSVAFWCNPISGHATLYWYQQILGQGPKLLIQFQNNGVVDDSQLPKDRFSAERLKGVDSTLKIQPAKLEDSAVYLCASSPTPTGGVGEQYFGPGTRLTVT.

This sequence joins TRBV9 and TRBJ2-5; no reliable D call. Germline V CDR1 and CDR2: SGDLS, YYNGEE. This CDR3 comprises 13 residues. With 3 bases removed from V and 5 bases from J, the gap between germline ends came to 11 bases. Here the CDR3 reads CASSAGFGETQYF. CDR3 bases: TGTGCCAGCAGCGCCGGATTTGGGGAGACCCAGTACTTC.

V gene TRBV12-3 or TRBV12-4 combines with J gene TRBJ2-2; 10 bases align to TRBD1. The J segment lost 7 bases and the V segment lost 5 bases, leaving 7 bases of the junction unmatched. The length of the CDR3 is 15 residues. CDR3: CASSLHRDRGGELFF. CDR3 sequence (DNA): TGTGCCAGCAGTCTGCACCGGGACAGGGGCGGGGAGCTGTTTTTT.

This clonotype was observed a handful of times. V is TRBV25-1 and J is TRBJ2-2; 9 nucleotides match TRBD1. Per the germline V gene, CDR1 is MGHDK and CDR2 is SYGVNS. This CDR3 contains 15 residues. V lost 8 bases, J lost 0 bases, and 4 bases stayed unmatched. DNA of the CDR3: TGTGCCAGCGGCGGACAGGGGCCGAACACCGGGGAGCTGTTTTTT. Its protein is CASGGQGPNTGELFF.

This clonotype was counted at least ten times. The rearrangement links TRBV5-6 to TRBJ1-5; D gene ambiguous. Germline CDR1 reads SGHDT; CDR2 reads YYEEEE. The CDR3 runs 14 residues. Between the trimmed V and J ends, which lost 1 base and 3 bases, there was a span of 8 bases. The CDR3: CASSLLGNNQPQHF. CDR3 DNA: TGTGCCAGCAGCTTGTTGGGGAACAATCAGCCCCAGCATTTT. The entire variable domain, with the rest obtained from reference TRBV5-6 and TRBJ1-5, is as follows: DAGVTQSPTHLIKTRGQQVTLRCSPKSGHDTVSWYQQALGQGPQFIFQYYEEEERQRGNFPDRFSGHQFPNYSSELNVNALLLGDSALYLCASSLLGNNQPQHFGDGTRLSIL.

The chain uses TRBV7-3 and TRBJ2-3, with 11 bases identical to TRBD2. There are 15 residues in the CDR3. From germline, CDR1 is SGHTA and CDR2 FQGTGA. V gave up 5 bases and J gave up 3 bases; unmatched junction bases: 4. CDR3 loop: CASSPLAGVTDTQYF. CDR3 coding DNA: TGTGCCAGCAGCCCACTAGCGGGAGTAACAGATACGCAGTATTTT.

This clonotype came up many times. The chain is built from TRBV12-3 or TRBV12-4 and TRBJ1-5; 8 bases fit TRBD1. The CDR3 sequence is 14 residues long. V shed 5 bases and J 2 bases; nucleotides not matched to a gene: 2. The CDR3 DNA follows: TGTGCCAGCAGTCCGACAGGGGGCAATCAGCCCCAGCATTTT. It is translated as CASSPTGGNQPQHF.

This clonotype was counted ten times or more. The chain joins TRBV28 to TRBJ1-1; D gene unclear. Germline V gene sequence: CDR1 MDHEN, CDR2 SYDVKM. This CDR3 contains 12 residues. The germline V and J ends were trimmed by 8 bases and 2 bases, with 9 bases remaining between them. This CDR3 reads CASSAVNTEAFF. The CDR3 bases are TGTGCCAGCTCGGCGGTTAACACTGAAGCTTTCTTT.

In nucleotides, the CDR3 is TGTGCCAGCAGTTACCTCGGGACAACTGGAAACACCATATATTTT. Amino acid sequence: CASSYLGTTGNTIYF. The chain carries TRBV6-5 and TRBJ1-3, with D perhaps TRBD1 (6 bases). Germline V gene sequence: CDR1 MNHEY, CDR2 SVGAGI. V lost 2 bases and J lost 2, with 10 bases in between. The CDR3 has 15 amino acids.

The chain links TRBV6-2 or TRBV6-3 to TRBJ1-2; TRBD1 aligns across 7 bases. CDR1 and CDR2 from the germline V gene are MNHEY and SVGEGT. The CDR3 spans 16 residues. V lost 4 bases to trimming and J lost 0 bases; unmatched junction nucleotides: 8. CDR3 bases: TGTGCCAGCAGTTCGAACCCCGGGACAGCTAACTATGGCTACACCTTC. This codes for CASSSNPGTANYGYTF.

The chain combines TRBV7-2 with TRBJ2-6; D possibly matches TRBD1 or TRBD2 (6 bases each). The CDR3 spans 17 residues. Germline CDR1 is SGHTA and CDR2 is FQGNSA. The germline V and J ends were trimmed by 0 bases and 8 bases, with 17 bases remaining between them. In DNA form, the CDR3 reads TGTGCCAGCAGCTTAGCGTGGAGGGGGATGAGAACCAACGTCCTGACTTTC. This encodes CASSLAWRGMRTNVLTF. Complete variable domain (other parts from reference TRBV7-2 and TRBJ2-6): GAGVSQSPSNKVTEKGKDVELRCDPISGHTALYWYRQSLGQGLEFLIYFQGNSAPDKSGLPSDRFSAERTGGSVSTLTIQRTQQEDSAVYLCASSLAWRGMRTNVLTFGAGSRLTVL.

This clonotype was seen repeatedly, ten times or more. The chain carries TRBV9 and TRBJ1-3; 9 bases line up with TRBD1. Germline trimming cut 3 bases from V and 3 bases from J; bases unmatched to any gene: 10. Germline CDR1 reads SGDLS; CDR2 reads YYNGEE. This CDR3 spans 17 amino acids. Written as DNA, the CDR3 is TGTGCCAGCAGCGCGGGCCCGGGACAGGGAGTTGGAAACACCATATATTTT. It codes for CASSAGPGQGVGNTIYF.

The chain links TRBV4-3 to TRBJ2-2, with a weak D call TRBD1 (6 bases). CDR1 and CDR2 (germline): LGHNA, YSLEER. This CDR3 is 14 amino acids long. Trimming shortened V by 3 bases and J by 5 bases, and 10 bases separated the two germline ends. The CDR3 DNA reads TGCGCCAGCAGCCATCTTGGACAGACCGGGGAGCTGTTTTTT. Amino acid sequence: CASSHLGQTGELFF.

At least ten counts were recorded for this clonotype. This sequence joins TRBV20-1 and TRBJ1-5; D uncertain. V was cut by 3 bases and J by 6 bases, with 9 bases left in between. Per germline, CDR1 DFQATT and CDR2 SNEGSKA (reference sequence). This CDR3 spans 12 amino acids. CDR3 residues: CSASVPPQPQHF. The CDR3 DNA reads TGCAGTGCTAGTGTGCCTCCTCAGCCCCAGCATTTT.

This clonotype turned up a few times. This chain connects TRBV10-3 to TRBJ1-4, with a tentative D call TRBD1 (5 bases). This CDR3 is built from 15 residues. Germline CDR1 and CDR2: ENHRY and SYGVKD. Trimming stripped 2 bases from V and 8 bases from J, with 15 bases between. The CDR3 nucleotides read TGTGCCATCAGTGAGGGGATAACAGGTGGCGAAAAACTGTTTTTT. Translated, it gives CAISEGITGGEKLFF.

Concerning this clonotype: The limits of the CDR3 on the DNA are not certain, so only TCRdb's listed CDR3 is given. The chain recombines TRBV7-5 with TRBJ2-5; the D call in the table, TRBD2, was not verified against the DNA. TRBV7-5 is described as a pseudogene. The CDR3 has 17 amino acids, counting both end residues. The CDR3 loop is CISVSEPSRTSGMTQYF.

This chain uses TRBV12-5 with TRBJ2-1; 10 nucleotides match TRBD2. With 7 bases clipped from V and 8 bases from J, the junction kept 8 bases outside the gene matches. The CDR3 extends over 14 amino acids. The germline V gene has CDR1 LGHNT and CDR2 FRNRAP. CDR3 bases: TGTGCTAGTGCCCGAAGCGGGAGGGGCGATGAGCAGTTCTTC. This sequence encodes CASARSGRGDEQFF.

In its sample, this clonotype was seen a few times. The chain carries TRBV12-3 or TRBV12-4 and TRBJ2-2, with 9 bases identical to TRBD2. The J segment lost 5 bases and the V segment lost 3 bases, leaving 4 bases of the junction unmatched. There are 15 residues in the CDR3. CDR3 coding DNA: TGTGCCAGCAGTTTTAGCGGGAGTAAGACCGGGGAGCTGTTTTTT. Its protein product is CASSFSGSKTGELFF.

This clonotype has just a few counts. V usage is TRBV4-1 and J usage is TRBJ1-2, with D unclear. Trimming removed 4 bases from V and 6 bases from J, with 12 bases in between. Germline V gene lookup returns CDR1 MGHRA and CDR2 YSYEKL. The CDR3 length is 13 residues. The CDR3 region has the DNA TGCGCCAGCAGCCGCAGGAAGTATCATGGCTACACCTTC. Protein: CASSRRKYHGYTF.

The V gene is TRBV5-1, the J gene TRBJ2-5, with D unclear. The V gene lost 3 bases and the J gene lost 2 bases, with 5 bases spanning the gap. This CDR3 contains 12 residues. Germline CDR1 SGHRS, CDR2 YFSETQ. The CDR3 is CASSSGQETQYF. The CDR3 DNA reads TGCGCCAGCAGCTCCGGGCAAGAGACCCAGTACTTC.

The CDR3 loop reads CASSDDRGLGTQYF. CDR3 DNA sequence: TGCGCCAGCAGCGACGACAGGGGGCTTGGGACCCAGTACTTC. The chain couples TRBV5-1 to TRBJ2-5; 10 bases line up with TRBD1. With V trimmed by 4 bases and J by 7 bases, 7 bases remained unmatched. The CDR3 loop spans 14 amino acids. Germline CDR1 is SGHRS and CDR2 is YFSETQ.

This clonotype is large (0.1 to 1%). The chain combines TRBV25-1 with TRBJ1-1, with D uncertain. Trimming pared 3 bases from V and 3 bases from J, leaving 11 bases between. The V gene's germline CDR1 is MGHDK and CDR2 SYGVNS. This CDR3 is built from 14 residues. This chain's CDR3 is CASSETDGYTEAFF. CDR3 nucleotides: TGTGCCAGCAGTGAGACGGACGGTTACACTGAAGCTTTCTTT.